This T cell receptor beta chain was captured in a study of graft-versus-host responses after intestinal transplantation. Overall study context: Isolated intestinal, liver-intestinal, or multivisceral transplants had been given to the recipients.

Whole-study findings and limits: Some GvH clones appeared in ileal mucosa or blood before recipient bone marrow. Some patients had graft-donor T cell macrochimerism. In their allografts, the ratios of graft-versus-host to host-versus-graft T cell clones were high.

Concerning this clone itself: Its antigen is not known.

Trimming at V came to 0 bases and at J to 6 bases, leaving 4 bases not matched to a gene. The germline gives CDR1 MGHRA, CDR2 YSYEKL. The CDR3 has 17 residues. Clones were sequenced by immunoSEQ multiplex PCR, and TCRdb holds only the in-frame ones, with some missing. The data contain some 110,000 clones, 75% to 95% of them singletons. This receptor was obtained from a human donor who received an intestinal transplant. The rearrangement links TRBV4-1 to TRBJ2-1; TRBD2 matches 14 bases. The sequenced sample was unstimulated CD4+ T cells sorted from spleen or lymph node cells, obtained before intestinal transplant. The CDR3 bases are TGCGCCAGCAGCCAAGATAAGGGACTAGCGGGAGTCAATGAGCAGTTCTTC. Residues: CASSQDKGLAGVNEQFF.